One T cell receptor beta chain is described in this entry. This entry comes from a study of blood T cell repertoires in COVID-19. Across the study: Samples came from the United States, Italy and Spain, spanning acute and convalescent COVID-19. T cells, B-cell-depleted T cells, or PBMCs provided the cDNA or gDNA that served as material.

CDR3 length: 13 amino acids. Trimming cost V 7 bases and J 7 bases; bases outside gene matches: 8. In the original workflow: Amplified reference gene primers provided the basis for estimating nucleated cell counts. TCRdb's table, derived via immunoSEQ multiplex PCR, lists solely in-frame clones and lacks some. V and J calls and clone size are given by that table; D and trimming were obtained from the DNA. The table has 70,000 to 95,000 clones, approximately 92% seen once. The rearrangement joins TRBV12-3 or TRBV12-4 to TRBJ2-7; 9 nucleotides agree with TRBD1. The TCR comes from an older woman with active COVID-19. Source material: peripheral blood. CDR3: CASKPGQGFEQYF. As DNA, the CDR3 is TGTGCCAGCAAACCGGGACAGGGATTTGAGCAGTACTTC.